The clone carrying this T cell receptor beta chain was seen a few times. The table came from immunoSEQ multiplex PCR; TCRdb's copy has only in-frame clones and leaves some out. The profile shows roughly 100,000 clones, 75% to 85% of them singletons. This record belongs to a study of blood T cell repertoires in COVID-19. Trimming shortened V by 4 bases and J by 0 bases, and 10 bases separated the two germline ends. The length of the CDR3 is 15 residues. CDR1 is MNHEY, CDR2 SVGEGT, per germline. The sequenced sample was peripheral blood. The receptor was isolated from a man aged 55 to 70 with acute or convalescent COVID-19. The chain couples TRBV6-2 or TRBV6-3 to TRBJ1-5; D not resolved. CDR3 sequence: CASSLYSYSNQPQHF. CDR3 nucleotides: TGTGCCAGCAGTTTGTACAGCTATAGCAATCAGCCCCAGCATTTT.